This T cell receptor beta chain was retrieved from a study of blood T cell repertoires in COVID-19. This CDR3 region has 14 residues. Trimming pared 5 bases from V and 4 bases from J, leaving 14 bases between. CDR1 is SGHTA, CDR2 FQGNSA, per germline. TCRdb's copy holds only in-frame clones and misses some; the assay was immunoSEQ multiplex PCR. The sample consists of about 220,000 clones, 84% of them appearing once. What was sequenced was peripheral blood. The chain links TRBV7-2 to TRBJ1-2; maybe TRBD1 (6 bases). The TCR comes from a woman aged 55-75 years who had recovered from COVID-19. Written as DNA, the CDR3 is TGTGCCAGCAGCGGAATGGGGACACGCTATGGCTACACCTTC. Protein product: CASSGMGTRYGYTF. Full variable domain (missing parts from reference TRBV7-2 and TRBJ1-2): GAGVSQSPSNKVTEKGKDVELRCDPISGHTALYWYRQSLGQGLEFLIYFQGNSAPDKSGLPSDRFSAERTGGSVSTLTIQRTQQEDSAVYLCASSGMGTRYGYTFGSGTRLTVV.